Listed below are T cell receptor beta chains from one sample, sequenced in a study of T cells after yellow fever vaccination. TCRdb re-called the 5' RACE reads with MiXCR, one entry per CDR3 protein. Of around 65,000 distinct CDR3 sequences detected, approximately 6.2% appear once; the ten largest clones hold less than 2.5%. The sample was CD4+ T cells sorted from PBMCs, taken around 16 days after the first yellow fever vaccination. These receptors were taken from a man younger than 35 who received the YFV17D yellow fever vaccine. Each CDR3 is given with its conserved first and last residue. Each record gives: J gene, D gene, V gene, clone size, CDR3 protein, CDR3 DNA. The D gene is left open where the match is weak. The size of a clone is reported for some rows only, either as once, few or many, or as a class for expanded clones.

j_call: TRBJ2-3; d_call: TRBD2; v_call: TRBV6-1; clone_size: many; cdr3_aa: CASRNSGGVTDTQYF; cdr3_nt: TGTGCCAGCAGGAATAGCGGGGGGGTCACAGATACGCAGTATTTT
j_call: TRBJ1-2; d_call: TRBD1; v_call: TRBV7-9; clone_size: many; cdr3_aa: CASSWLILGQKYGYTF; cdr3_nt: TGTGCCAGCAGCTGGTTGATCCTGGGACAGAAATATGGCTACACCTTC
j_call: TRBJ2-3; d_call: -; v_call: TRBV7-2; clone_size: many; cdr3_aa: CASSLSPTDTQYF; cdr3_nt: TGTGCCAGCAGCTTGTCCCCGACAGATACGCAGTATTTT
j_call: TRBJ2-1; d_call: TRBD1; v_call: TRBV7-2; clone_size: many; cdr3_aa: CASSLDRGYNEQFF; cdr3_nt: TGTGCCAGCAGCTTAGACAGGGGCTACAATGAGCAGTTCTTC
j_call: TRBJ2-2; d_call: -; v_call: TRBV5-1; clone_size: many; cdr3_aa: CASSGSDTGELFF; cdr3_nt: TGCGCCAGCAGCGGGTCGGACACCGGGGAGCTGTTTTTT
j_call: TRBJ1-2; d_call: -; v_call: TRBV5-1; clone_size: many; cdr3_aa: CASSFWTASNYGYTF; cdr3_nt: TGCGCCAGCAGCTTTTGGACAGCGTCTAACTATGGCTACACCTTC
j_call: TRBJ1-1; d_call: -; v_call: TRBV5-6; clone_size: many; cdr3_aa: CASSTGRRNTEAFF; cdr3_nt: TGTGCCAGCAGCACAGGACGGAGGAACACTGAAGCTTTCTTT
j_call: TRBJ2-5; d_call: TRBD2; v_call: TRBV6-5; clone_size: many; cdr3_aa: CASSYGTPGGETQYF; cdr3_nt: TGTGCCAGCAGTTACGGGACCCCCGGGGGGGAGACCCAGTACTTC
j_call: TRBJ1-1; d_call: -; v_call: TRBV7-2; clone_size: many; cdr3_aa: CASSLFENTEAFF; cdr3_nt: TGTGCCAGCAGCTTATTCGAGAACACTGAAGCTTTCTTT
j_call: TRBJ2-3; d_call: -; v_call: TRBV6-2/TRBV6-3; clone_size: few; cdr3_aa: CASSYGIYHLTDTQYF; cdr3_nt: TGTGCCAGCAGTTACGGGATATATCATCTCACAGATACGCAGTATTTT
j_call: TRBJ1-4; d_call: -; v_call: TRBV3-1; clone_size: many; cdr3_aa: CASSPYPRRANEKLFF; cdr3_nt: TGTGCCAGCAGCCCCTATCCCCGCAGGGCTAATGAAAAACTGTTTTTT
j_call: TRBJ1-1; d_call: -; v_call: TRBV7-3; clone_size: many; cdr3_aa: CASSFGADTEAFF; cdr3_nt: TGTGCCAGCAGCTTCGGGGCCGACACTGAAGCTTTCTTT
j_call: TRBJ2-3; d_call: TRBD1; v_call: TRBV24-1; clone_size: many; cdr3_aa: CATSDSQGATDTQYF; cdr3_nt: TGTGCCACCAGTGATTCGCAGGGGGCCACAGATACGCAGTATTTT
j_call: TRBJ2-1; d_call: -; v_call: TRBV7-6; clone_size: many; cdr3_aa: CASSLEAEGGSYEQFF; cdr3_nt: TGTGCCAGCAGCCTAGAGGCCGAGGGGGGTTCTTATGAGCAGTTCTTC
j_call: TRBJ2-5; d_call: -; v_call: TRBV5-4; clone_size: many; cdr3_aa: CASSRTGFGGETQYF; cdr3_nt: TGTGCCAGCAGCCGCACAGGGTTTGGTGGGGAGACCCAGTACTTC
j_call: TRBJ1-3; d_call: -; v_call: TRBV28; clone_size: many; cdr3_aa: CASSRDSGNTIYF; cdr3_nt: TGTGCCAGCAGCAGGGACTCTGGAAACACCATATATTTT
j_call: TRBJ2-3; d_call: TRBD1; v_call: TRBV7-9; clone_size: few; cdr3_aa: CASSKGQGADTQYF; cdr3_nt: TGTGCCAGCAGCAAGGGACAGGGAGCAGATACGCAGTATTTT
j_call: TRBJ1-5; d_call: -; v_call: TRBV18; clone_size: many; cdr3_aa: CASSPPSVSDQPQHF; cdr3_nt: TGTGCCAGCTCACCACCGTCCGTCTCCGATCAGCCCCAGCATTTT
j_call: TRBJ2-1; d_call: TRBD2; v_call: TRBV7-2; clone_size: many; cdr3_aa: CASKRGGQDNEQFF; cdr3_nt: TGTGCCAGTAAGCGGGGGGGCCAAGACAATGAGCAGTTCTTC
j_call: TRBJ1-1; d_call: -; v_call: TRBV7-2; clone_size: many; cdr3_aa: CASNQDGNTEAFF; cdr3_nt: TGTGCCAGCAACCAGGACGGGAACACTGAAGCTTTCTTT
j_call: TRBJ1-2; d_call: -; v_call: TRBV20-1; clone_size: many; cdr3_aa: CSARDQGSQRPNYGYTF; cdr3_nt: TGCAGTGCTAGAGATCAGGGCTCCCAGCGTCCTAACTATGGCTACACCTTC
j_call: TRBJ2-1; d_call: TRBD1; v_call: TRBV20-1; clone_size: few; cdr3_aa: CSASSRTGHNEQFF; cdr3_nt: TGCAGTGCTAGCTCCCGGACAGGTCACAATGAGCAGTTCTTC
j_call: TRBJ2-1; d_call: TRBD1; v_call: TRBV6-5; clone_size: many; cdr3_aa: CAISRGTGGGNEQFF; cdr3_nt: TGTGCCATCTCAAGGGGGACAGGGGGCGGGAATGAGCAGTTCTTC
j_call: TRBJ2-1; d_call: -; v_call: TRBV5-4; clone_size: many; cdr3_aa: CASSLDIKEGFF; cdr3_nt: TGTGCCAGCAGCTTGGACATTAAAGAAGGATTCTTC
j_call: TRBJ1-5; d_call: -; v_call: TRBV2; clone_size: many; cdr3_aa: CASSGLGRDQPQHF; cdr3_nt: TGTGCCAGCAGTGGCTTGGGAAGGGATCAGCCCCAGCATTTT
j_call: TRBJ1-4; d_call: TRBD1; v_call: TRBV7-9; clone_size: many; cdr3_aa: CASSLNQGGFGEKLFF; cdr3_nt: TGTGCCAGCAGCTTAAACCAGGGGGGCTTTGGTGAAAAACTGTTTTTT
j_call: TRBJ2-3; d_call: -; v_call: TRBV10-3; clone_size: many; cdr3_aa: CASSYGATDTQYF; cdr3_nt: TGTGCCTCATCGTACGGGGCCACAGATACGCAGTATTTT
j_call: TRBJ2-2; d_call: TRBD2; v_call: TRBV18; clone_size: many; cdr3_aa: CASSPLAAAGDTGELFF; cdr3_nt: TGTGCCAGCTCACCACTTGCGGCAGCGGGGGACACCGGGGAGCTGTTTTTT
j_call: TRBJ2-5; d_call: -; v_call: TRBV7-9; clone_size: many; cdr3_aa: CASSYRERGETQYF; cdr3_nt: TGTGCCAGCAGCTACCGGGAGAGGGGAGAGACCCAGTACTTC
j_call: TRBJ2-5; d_call: TRBD1; v_call: TRBV5-5; clone_size: many; cdr3_aa: CASSHPGGTIETQYF; cdr3_nt: TGTGCCAGCAGTCATCCAGGGGGTACGATTGAGACCCAGTACTTC
j_call: TRBJ1-5; d_call: TRBD1; v_call: TRBV12-3/TRBV12-4; clone_size: many; cdr3_aa: CASSFGQGNQPQHF; cdr3_nt: TGTGCCAGCAGTTTCGGACAGGGGAATCAGCCCCAGCATTTT
j_call: TRBJ1-6; d_call: TRBD1; v_call: TRBV5-1; clone_size: many; cdr3_aa: CASSLGSGTVASPLHF; cdr3_nt: TGCGCCAGCAGCTTAGGATCCGGGACAGTGGCTTCACCCCTCCACTTT
j_call: TRBJ2-3; d_call: -; v_call: TRBV18; clone_size: many; cdr3_aa: CASSPSPASTDTQYF; cdr3_nt: TGTGCCAGCTCACCAAGCCCAGCTAGCACAGATACGCAGTATTTT
j_call: TRBJ2-1; d_call: TRBD2; v_call: TRBV5-1; clone_size: -; cdr3_aa: CASSLAGTSGGIEQFF; cdr3_nt: TGCGCCAGCAGCTTGGCCGGGACTAGCGGGGGAATTGAGCAGTTCTTC
j_call: TRBJ1-2; d_call: -; v_call: TRBV2; clone_size: many; cdr3_aa: CASSEARGGGYTF; cdr3_nt: TGTGCCAGCAGTGAAGCGCGGGGCGGTGGCTACACCTTC
j_call: TRBJ2-5; d_call: TRBD2; v_call: TRBV28; clone_size: many; cdr3_aa: CASVVAGSGTQYF; cdr3_nt: TGTGCCAGCGTTGTAGCGGGGTCCGGGACCCAGTACTTC
j_call: TRBJ2-1; d_call: -; v_call: TRBV7-2; clone_size: many; cdr3_aa: CASNPTGPGEQFF; cdr3_nt: TGTGCCAGCAACCCGACAGGCCCAGGGGAGCAGTTCTTC
j_call: TRBJ1-2; d_call: -; v_call: TRBV7-2; clone_size: many; cdr3_aa: CASSLGQGHYGYTF; cdr3_nt: TGTGCCAGCAGCTTAGGGCAGGGGCACTATGGCTACACCTTC